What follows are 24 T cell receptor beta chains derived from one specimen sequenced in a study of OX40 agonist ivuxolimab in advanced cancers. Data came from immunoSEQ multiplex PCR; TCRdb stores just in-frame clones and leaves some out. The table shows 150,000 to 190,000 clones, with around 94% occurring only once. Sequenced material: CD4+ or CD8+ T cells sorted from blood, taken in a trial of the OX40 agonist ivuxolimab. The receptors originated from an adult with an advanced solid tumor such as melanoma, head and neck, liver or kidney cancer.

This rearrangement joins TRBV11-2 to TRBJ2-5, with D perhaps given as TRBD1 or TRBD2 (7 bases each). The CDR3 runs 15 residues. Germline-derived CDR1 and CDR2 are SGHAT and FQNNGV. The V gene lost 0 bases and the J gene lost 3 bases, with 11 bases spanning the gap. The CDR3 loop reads CASSLDAGGEETQYF. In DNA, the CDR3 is TGTGCCAGCAGCTTAGACGCAGGGGGGGAAGAGACCCAGTACTTC. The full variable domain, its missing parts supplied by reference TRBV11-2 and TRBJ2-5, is EAGVAQSPRYKIIEKRQSVAFWCNPISGHATLYWYQQILGQGPKLLIQFQNNGVVDDSQLPKDRFSAERLKGVDSTLKIQPAKLEDSAVYLCASSLDAGGEETQYFGPGTRLLVL.

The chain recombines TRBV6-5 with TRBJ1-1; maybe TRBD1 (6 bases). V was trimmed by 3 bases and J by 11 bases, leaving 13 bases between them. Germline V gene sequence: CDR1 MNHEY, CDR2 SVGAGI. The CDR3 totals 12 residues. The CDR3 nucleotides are TGTGCCAGCAGTTATTTAGGGGGGAAGGCTTTCTTT. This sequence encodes CASSYLGGKAFF.

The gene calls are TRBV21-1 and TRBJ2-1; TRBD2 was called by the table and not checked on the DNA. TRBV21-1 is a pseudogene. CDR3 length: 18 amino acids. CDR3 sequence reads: CASSPRPPGDSDYNEQFF. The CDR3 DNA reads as TGTGCCAGCAGCCCCCGGCCGCCCGGGGACTCTGACTACAATGAGCAGTTCTTC.

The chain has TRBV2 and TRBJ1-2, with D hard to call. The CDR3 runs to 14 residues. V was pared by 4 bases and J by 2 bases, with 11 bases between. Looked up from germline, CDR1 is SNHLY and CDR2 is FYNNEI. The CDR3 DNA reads TGTGCCAGCAGTGTGCAGGTTTCAAACTATGGCTACACCTTC. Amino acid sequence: CASSVQVSNYGYTF.

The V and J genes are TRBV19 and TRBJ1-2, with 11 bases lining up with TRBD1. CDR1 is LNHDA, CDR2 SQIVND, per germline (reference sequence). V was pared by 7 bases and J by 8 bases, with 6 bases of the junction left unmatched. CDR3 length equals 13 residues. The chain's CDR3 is CASTPGQGEGYTF. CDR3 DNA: TGTGCCAGTACCCCGGGACAGGGGGAGGGCTACACCTTC.

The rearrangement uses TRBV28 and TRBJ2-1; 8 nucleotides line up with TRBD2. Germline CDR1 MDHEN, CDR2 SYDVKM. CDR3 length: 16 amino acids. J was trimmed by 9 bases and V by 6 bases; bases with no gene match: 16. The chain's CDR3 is CASRTYRTSFRGEQFF. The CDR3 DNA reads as TGTGCCAGCAGGACTTACCGGACTAGCTTCAGGGGTGAGCAGTTCTTC.

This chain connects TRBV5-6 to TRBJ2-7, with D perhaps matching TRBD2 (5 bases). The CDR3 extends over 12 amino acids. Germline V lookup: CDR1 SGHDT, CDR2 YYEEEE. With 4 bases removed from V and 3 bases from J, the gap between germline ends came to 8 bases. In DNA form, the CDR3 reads TGTGCCAGCAGCCCCCGGGGCTACGAGCAGTACTTC. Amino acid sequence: CASSPRGYEQYF.

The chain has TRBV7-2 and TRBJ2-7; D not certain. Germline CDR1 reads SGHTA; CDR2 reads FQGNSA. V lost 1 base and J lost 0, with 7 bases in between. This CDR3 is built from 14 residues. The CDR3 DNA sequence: TGTGCCAGCAGCTTAGGTCAGAGCTCCTACGAGCAGTACTTC. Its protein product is CASSLGQSSYEQYF. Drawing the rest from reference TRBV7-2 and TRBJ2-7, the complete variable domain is GAGVSQSPSNKVTEKGKDVELRCDPISGHTALYWYRQSLGQGLEFLIYFQGNSAPDKSGLPSDRFSAERTGGSVSTLTIQRTQQEDSAVYLCASSLGQSSYEQYFGPGTRLTVT.

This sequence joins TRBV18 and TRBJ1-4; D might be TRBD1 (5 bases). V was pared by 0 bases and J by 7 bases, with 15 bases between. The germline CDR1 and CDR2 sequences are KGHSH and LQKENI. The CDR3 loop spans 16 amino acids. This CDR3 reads CASSPPVPQGGEKLFF. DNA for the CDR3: TGTGCCAGCTCACCACCGGTGCCGCAGGGCGGTGAAAAACTGTTTTTT.

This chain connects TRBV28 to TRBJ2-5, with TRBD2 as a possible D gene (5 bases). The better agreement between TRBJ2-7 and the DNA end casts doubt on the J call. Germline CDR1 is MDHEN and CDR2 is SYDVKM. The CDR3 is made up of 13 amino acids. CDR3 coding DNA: TGTGCCAGCAGAACCGGGATCTCCTACGAGCAGTACTTC. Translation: CASRTGISYEQYF.

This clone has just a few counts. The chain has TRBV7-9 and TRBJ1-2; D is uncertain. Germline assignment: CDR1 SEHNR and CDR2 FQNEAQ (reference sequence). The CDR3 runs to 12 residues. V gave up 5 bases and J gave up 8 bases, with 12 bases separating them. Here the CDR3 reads CASSRQEGGYTF. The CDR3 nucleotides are TGTGCCAGCAGCCGGCAGGAAGGCGGCTACACCTTC.

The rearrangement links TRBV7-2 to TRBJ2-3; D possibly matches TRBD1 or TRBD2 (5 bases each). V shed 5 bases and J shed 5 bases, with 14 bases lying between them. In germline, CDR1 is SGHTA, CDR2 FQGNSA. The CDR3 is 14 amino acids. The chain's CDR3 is CASSERGTRDTQYF. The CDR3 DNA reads TGTGCCAGCAGCGAGCGAGGGACCCGAGATACGCAGTATTTT. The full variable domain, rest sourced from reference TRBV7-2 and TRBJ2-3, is GAGVSQSPSNKVTEKGKDVELRCDPISGHTALYWYRQSLGQGLEFLIYFQGNSAPDKSGLPSDRFSAERTGGSVSTLTIQRTQQEDSAVYLCASSERGTRDTQYFGPGTRLTVL.

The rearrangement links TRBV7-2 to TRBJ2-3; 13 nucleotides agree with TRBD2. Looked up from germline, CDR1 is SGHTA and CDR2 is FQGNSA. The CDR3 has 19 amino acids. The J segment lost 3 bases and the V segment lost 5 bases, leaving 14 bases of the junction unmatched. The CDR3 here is CASSLRTSGRARVTDTQYF. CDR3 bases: TGTGCCAGCAGCCTAAGAACTAGCGGGAGGGCCAGAGTGACAGATACGCAGTATTTT.

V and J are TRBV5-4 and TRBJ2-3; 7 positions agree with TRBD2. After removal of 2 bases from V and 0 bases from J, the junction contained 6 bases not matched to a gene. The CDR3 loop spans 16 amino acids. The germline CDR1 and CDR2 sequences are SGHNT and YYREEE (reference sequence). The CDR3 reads CASSLGLAASTDTQYF. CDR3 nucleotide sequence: TGTGCCAGCAGCTTAGGGCTAGCGGCTAGCACAGATACGCAGTATTTT.

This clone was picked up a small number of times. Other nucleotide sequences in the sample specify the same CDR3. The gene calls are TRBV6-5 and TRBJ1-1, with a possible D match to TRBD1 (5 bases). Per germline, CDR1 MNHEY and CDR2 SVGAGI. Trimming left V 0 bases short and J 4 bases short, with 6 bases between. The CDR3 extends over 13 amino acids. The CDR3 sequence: CASSYSGGTEAFF. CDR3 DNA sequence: TGTGCCAGCAGTTACTCGGGGGGCACTGAAGCTTTCTTT.

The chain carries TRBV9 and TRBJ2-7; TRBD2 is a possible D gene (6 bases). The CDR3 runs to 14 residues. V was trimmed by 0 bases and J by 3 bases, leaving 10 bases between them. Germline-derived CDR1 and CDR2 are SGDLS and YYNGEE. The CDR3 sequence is CASSVGPGVYEQYF. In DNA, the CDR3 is TGTGCCAGCAGCGTAGGGCCGGGAGTCTACGAGCAGTACTTC.

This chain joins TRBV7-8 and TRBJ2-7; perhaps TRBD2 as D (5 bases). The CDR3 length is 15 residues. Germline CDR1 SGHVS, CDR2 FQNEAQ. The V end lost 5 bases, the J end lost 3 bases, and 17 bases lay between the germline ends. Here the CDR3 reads CASSLDWMGDYEQYF. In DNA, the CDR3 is TGTGCCAGCAGCCTCGACTGGATGGGAGACTACGAGCAGTACTTC.

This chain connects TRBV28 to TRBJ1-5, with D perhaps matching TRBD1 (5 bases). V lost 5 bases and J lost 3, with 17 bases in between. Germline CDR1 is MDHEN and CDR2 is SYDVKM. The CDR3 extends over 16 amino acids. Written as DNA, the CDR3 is TGTGCCAGCAGTCCTCGATCCAGGGCCCACAATCAGCCCCAGCATTTT. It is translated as CASSPRSRAHNQPQHF. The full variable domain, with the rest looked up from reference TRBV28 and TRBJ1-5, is DVKVTQSSRYLVKRTGEKVFLECVQDMDHENMFWYRQDPGLGLRLIYFSYDVKMKEKGDIPEGYSVSREKKERFSLILESASTNQTSMYLCASSPRSRAHNQPQHFGDGTRLSIL.

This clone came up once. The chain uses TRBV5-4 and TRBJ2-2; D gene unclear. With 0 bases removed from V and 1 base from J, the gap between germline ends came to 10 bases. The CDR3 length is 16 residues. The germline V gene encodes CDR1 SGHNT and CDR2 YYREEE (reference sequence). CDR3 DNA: TGTGCCAGCAGCTTGGACGGCAGACAGAACACCGGGGAGCTGTTTTTT. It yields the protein CASSLDGRQNTGELFF.

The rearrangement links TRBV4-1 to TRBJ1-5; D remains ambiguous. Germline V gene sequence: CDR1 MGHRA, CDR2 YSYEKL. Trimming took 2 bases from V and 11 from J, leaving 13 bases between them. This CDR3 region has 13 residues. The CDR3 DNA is TGCGCCAGCAGCCAAATCCGATGGGCATCCCAGCATTTT. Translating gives CASSQIRWASQHF.

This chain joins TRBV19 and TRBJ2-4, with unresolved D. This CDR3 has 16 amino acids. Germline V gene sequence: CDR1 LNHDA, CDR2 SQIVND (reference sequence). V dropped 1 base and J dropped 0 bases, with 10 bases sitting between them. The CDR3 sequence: CASSIVGRLAKNIQYF. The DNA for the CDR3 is TGTGCCAGTAGTATAGTGGGCAGGCTAGCCAAAAACATTCAGTACTTC.

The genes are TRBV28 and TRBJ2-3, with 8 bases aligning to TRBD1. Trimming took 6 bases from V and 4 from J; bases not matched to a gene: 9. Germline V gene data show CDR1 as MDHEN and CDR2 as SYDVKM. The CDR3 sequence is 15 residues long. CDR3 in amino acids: CASSQPDRVSDTQYF. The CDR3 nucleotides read TGTGCCAGCAGCCAACCGGACAGGGTCTCAGATACGCAGTATTTT.

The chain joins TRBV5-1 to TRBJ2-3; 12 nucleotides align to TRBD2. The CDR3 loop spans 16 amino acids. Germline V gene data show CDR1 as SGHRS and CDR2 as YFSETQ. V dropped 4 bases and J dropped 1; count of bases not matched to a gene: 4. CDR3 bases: TGCGCCAGCAGCCTTAGACTAGCGGGAGGCACAGATACGCAGTATTTT. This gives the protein CASSLRLAGGTDTQYF. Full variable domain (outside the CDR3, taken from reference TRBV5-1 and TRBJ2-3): KAGVTQTPRYLIKTRGQQVTLSCSPISGHRSVSWYQQTPGQGLQFLFEYFSETQRNKGNFPGRFSGRQFSNSRSEMNVSTLELGDSALYLCASSLRLAGGTDTQYFGPGTRLTVL.

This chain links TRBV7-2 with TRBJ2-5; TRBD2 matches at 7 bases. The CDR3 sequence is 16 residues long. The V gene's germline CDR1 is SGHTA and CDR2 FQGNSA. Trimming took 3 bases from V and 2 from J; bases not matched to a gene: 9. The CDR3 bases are TGTGCCAGCAGCTTTGGCGGGAGTAGGGGACAAGAGACCCAGTACTTC. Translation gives CASSFGGSRGQETQYF.